Described below is a single TCR beta chain sequence and its context. Some clones are missing from TCRdb's copy, which holds only in-frame ones; the method was immunoSEQ multiplex PCR. The profile covers roughly 64,000 clones, with under 95% appearing a single time and 1.3% taken by the ten largest. This record comes from a study of T cell changes during pregnancy in multiple sclerosis. Trimming cost V 2 bases and J 2 bases; bases outside gene matches: 0. The CDR3 length is 14 residues. CDR1 ENHRY and CDR2 SYGVKD come from the germline V gene. The sequencing here drew on peripheral blood, taken in the second trimester of pregnancy. This receptor was identified in a female donor with multiple sclerosis, enrolled in a pregnancy study. The rearrangement links TRBV10-3 to TRBJ2-5, with 9 bases matching TRBD1. Here the CDR3 DNA reads TGTGCCATCAGTGAGGACAGGGGGCAAGAGACCCAGTACTTC. The encoded protein is CAISEDRGQETQYF.